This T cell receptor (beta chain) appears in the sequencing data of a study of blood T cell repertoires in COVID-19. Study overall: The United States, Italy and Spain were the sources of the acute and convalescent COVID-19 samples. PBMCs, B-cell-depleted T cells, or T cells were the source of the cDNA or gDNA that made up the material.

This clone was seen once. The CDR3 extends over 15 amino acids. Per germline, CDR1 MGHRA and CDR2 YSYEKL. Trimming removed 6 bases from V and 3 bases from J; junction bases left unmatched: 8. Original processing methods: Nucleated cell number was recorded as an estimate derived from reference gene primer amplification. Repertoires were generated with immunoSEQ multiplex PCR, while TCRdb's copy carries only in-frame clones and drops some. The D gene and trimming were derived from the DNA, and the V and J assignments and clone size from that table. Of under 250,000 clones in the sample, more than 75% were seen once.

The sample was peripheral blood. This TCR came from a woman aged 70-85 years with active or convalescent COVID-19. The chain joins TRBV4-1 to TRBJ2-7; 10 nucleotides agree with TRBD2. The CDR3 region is CASSLETSGDYEQYF. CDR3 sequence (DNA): TGCGCCAGCAGTCTCGAAACTAGCGGGGACTACGAGCAGTACTTC.